This T cell receptor (beta chain) was profiled in a study of T cell responses to AZD1222 COVID-19 vaccine. The overall study: Doses given second, at about 4 or about 12 weeks, were pooled. General study results and limits: Spike regions recognized by vaccine-associated CD4 TCRs spanned the protein, led by 160-218 and 743-854. Donors were mostly white British, more females; clonal diversity possibly underestimated. Rises in breadth and depth of Spike-specific TCRs came after two AZD1222 doses.

The repertoire was sequenced with immunoSEQ multiplex PCR; TCRdb's copy has only in-frame clones and lacks some. Among fewer than 200,000 clones listed, 91% were seen once. The CDR3 has 14 amino acids. CDR1 and CDR2 (germline): LGHNA, YSLEER. The trim removed 0 bases at V and 8 bases at J, leaving 5 bases unmatched. This clone was seen just once. Its antigen is not identified. The source of this sequence is an adult in good health. The genes are TRBV4-3 and TRBJ1-2; 8 bases map to TRBD1. The sequenced sample was peripheral blood, obtained on day 0 of AZD1222 vaccination. The CDR3 nucleotides are TGCGCCAGCAGCCAAGACAGGGGGCAAGGGGGCTACACCTTC. Translating it yields CASSQDRGQGGYTF.